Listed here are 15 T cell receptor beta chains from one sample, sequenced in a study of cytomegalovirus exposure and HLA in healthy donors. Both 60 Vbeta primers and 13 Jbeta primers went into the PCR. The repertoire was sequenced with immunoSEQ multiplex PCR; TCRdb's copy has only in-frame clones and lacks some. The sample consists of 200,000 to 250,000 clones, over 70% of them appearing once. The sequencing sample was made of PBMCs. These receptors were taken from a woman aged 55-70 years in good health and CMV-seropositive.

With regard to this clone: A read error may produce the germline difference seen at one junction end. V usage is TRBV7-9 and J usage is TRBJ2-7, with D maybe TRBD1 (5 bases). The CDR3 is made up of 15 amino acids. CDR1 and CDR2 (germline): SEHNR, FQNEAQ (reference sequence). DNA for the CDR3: TGTTCCAGCAGCTTAGGAAGGGGTCCTGGACACGAGCAGTACTTC. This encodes CSSSLGRGPGHEQYF.

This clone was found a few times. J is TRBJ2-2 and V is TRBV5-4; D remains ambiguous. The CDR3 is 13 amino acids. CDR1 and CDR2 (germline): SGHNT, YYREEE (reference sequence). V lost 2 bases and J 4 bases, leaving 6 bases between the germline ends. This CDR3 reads CASSFWSTGELFF. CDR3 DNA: TGTGCCAGCAGCTTTTGGAGCACCGGGGAGCTGTTTTTT.

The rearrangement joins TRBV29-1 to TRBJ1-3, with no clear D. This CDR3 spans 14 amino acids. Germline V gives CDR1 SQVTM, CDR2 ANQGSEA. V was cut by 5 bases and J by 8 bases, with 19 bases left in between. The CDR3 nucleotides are TGCAGCGTTCTAATTCAAGGCCGGGAGGACACCATATATTTT. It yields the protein CSVLIQGREDTIYF. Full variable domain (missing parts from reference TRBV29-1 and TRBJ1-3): SAVISQKPSRDICQRGTSLTIQCQVDSQVTMMFWYRQQPGQSLTLIATANQGSEATYESGFVIDKFPISRPNLTFSTLTVSNMSPEDSSIYLCSVLIQGREDTIYFGEGSWLTVV.

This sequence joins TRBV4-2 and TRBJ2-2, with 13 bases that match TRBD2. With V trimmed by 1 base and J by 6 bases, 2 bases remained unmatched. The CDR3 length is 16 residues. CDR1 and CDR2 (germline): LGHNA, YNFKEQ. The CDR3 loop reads CASSQGTSGRSGELFF. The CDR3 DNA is TGTGCCAGCAGCCAAGGGACTAGCGGGAGATCCGGGGAGCTGTTTTTT.

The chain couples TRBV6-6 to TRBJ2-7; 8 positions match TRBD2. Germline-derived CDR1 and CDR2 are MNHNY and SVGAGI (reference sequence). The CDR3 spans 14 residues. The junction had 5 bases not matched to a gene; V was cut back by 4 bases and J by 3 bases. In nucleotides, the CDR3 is TGTGCCAGCAGTTTAGCGGGACACAACTACGAGCAGTACTTC. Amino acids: CASSLAGHNYEQYF.

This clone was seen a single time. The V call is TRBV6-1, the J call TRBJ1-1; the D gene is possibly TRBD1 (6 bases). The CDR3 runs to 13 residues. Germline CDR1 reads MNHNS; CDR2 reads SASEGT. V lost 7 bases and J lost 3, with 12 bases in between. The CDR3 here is CASTQGTDTEAFF. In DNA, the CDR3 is TGTGCCAGCACGCAGGGGACGGACACTGAAGCTTTCTTT.

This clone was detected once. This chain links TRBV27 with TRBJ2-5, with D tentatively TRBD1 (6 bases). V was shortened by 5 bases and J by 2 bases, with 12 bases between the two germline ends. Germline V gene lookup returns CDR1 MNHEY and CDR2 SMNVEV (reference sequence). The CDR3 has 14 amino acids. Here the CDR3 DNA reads TGTGCCAGCAGTACCCGAGGACAGCAAGAGACCCAGTACTTC. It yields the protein CASSTRGQQETQYF.

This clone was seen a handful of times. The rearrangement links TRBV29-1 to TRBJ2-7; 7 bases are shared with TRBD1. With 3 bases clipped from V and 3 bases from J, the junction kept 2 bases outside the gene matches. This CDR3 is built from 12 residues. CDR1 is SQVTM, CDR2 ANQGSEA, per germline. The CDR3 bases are TGCAGCGTTGAGACAGGGAACTACGAGCAGTACTTC. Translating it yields CSVETGNYEQYF.

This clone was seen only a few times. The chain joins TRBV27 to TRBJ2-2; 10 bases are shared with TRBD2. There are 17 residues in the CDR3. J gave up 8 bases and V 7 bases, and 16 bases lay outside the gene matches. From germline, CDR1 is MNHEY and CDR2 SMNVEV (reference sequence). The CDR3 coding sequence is TGTGCCAGCACCTACAGACTAGCGGGCTTTACTGAAGGGGAGCTGTTTTTT. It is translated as CASTYRLAGFTEGELFF.

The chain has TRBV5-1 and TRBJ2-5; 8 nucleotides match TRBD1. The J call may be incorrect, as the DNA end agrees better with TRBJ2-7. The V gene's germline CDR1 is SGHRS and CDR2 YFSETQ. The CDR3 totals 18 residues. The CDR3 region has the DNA TGCGCCAGCAGCCATGGACAGGGTTCCGCTCCTAGCTCCTACGAGCAGTACTTC. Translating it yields CASSHGQGSAPSSYEQYF.

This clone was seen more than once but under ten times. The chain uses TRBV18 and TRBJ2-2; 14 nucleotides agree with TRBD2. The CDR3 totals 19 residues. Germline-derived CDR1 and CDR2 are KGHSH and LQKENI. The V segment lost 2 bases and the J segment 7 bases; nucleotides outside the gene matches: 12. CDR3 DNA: TGTGCCAGCTCACCAAACACCGGGACTAGCGGGAGAATGAGCGGGGAGCTGTTTTTT. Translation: CASSPNTGTSGRMSGELFF.

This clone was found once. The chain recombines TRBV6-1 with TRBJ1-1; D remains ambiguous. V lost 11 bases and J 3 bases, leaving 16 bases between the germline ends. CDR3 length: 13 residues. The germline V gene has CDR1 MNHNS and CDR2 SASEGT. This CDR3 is CAAAQSSDTEAFF. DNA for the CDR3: TGTGCCGCCGCGCAGTCTAGCGACACTGAAGCTTTCTTT.

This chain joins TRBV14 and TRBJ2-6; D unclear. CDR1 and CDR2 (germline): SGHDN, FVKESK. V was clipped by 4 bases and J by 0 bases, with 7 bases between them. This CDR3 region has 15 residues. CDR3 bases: TGTGCCAGCAGCCTATTAGTCTCTGGGGCCAACGTCCTGACTTTC. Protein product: CASSLLVSGANVLTF.

The CDR3 region is CASSYGQGPGANVLTF. The CDR3 coding sequence is TGTGCCAGCAGCTACGGACAGGGGCCTGGGGCCAACGTCCTGACTTTC. The rearrangement joins TRBV7-9 to TRBJ2-6, with TRBD1 matching over 9 bases. This CDR3 is 16 amino acids long. Germline trimming cut 4 bases from V and 2 bases from J; bases unmatched to any gene: 3. Germline V gene data show CDR1 as SEHNR and CDR2 as FQNEAQ (reference sequence). Full variable domain (rest looked up from reference TRBV7-9 and TRBJ2-6): DTGVSQNPRHKITKRGQNVTFRCDPISEHNRLYWYRQTLGQGPEFLTYFQNEAQLEKSRLLSDRFSAERPKGSFSTLEIQRTEQGDSAMYLCASSYGQGPGANVLTFGAGSRLTVL.

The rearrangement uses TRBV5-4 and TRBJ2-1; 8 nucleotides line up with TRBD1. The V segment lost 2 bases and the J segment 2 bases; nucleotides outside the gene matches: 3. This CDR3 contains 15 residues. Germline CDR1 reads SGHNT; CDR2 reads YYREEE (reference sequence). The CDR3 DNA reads TGTGCCAGCAGCTTACAGGGGGGTACCTACAATGAGCAGTTCTTC. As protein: CASSLQGGTYNEQFF.